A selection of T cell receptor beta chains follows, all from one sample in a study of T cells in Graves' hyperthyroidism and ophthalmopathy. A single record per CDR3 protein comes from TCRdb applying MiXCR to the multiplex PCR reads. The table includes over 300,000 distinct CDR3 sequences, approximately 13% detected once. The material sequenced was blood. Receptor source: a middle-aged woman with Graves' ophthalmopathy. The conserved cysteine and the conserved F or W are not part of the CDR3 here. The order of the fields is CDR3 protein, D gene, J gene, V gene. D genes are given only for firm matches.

ASRSGTGPLGAF TRBD1 TRBJ1-1 TRBV12-3/TRBV12-4
ASGRDVNTEAF NA TRBJ1-1 TRBV2
ASSYLGQYNEQF NA TRBJ2-1 TRBV14
ASRTGTGGPEAF TRBD1 TRBJ1-1 TRBV5-1
ASTTMGTGPRGGGSNQPQH TRBD1 TRBJ1-5 TRBV12-3/TRBV12-4
ASSLGGGLTDTQY NA TRBJ2-3 TRBV6-5
ASRIGGTEAF NA TRBJ1-1 TRBV19
ASSQGGSYEQY NA TRBJ2-7 TRBV11-1
AWSAGGGSYEQY TRBD2 TRBJ2-7 TRBV30
ASQPGVGEPQH NA TRBJ1-5 TRBV4-1
ASSLGRGGRLTFRGTEAF NA TRBJ1-1 TRBV11-2
ASSERDLLN NA TRBJ2-5 TRBV6-1